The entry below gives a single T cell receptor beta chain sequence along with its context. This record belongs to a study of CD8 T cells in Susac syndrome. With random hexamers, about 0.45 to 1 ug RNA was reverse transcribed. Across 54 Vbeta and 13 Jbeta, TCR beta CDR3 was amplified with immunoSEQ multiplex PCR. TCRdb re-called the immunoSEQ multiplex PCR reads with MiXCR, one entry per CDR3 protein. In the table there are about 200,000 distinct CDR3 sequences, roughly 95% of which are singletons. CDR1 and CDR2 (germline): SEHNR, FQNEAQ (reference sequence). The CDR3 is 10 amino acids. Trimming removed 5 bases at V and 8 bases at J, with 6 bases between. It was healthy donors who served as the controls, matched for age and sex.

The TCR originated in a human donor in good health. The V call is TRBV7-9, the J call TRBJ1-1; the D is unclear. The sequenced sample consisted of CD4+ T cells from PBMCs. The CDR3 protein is CASSLLEAFF. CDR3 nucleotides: TGTGCCAGCAGCCTACTGGAAGCTTTCTTT.